One and the same sample provided the 8 T cell receptor beta chains below, sequenced in a study of T cells expressing NK-cell markers. TCRdb re-called the 5' RACE reads and shows each CDR3 protein once, DNA omitted. Its table lists about 370,000 distinct CDR3 sequences. The sample consisted of blood T cells: a sorted CD56 or NKG2C T cell subset, CD4+ or CD8+ T cells, or bulk PBMC T cells (not recorded which). All receptors come from a woman aged 45-60 years in good health.

The CDR3 reads CASSEAHPTSGDRDTQYF. The chain recombines TRBV2 with TRBJ2-3; without DNA, the TCRdb call of TRBD2 cannot be checked. CDR1 and CDR2 (germline): SNHLY, FYNNEI. This CDR3 is 18 amino acids long.

The chain is built from TRBV29-1 and TRBJ2-1; TCRdb proposes TRBD1, but this gene call is untestable without DNA. The CDR3 contains 13 residues. Germline V gene sequence: CDR1 SQVTM, CDR2 ANQGSEA. This CDR3 is CSVGRGRGDEQFF.

J is TRBJ2-2 and V is TRBV20-1; the D gene TCRdb calls, TRBD2, cannot be checked with no DNA. CDR3 length: 16 amino acids. Germline V gene lookup returns CDR1 DFQATT and CDR2 SNEGSKA (reference sequence). CDR3 amino acids: CSATGTSGLESGELFF.

The chain couples TRBV27 to TRBJ2-1. The germline CDR1 and CDR2 sequences are MNHEY and SMNVEV (reference sequence). The CDR3 is 14 residues long. The CDR3 reads CASSLAGRNNEQFF.

V and J are TRBV15 and TRBJ2-1; with no DNA, the TCRdb D assignment of TRBD2 cannot be verified. CDR1 is LNHNV and CDR2 is YYDKDF in the germline V gene (reference sequence). The length of the CDR3 is 18 residues. CDR3 protein: CATSRSGPGANSYNEQFF. The full variable domain, in which reference TRBV15 and TRBJ2-1 provide the parts outside the CDR3, is DAMVIQNPRYQVTQFGKPVTLSCSQTLNHNVMYWYQQKSSQAPKLLFHYYDKDFNNEADTPDNFQSRRPNTSFCFLDIRSPGLGDTAMYLCATSRSGPGANSYNEQFFGPGTRLTVL.

The chain links TRBV6-1 to TRBJ1-5. The germline V gene has CDR1 MNHNS and CDR2 SASEGT. This CDR3 is 18 amino acids long. This chain's CDR3 is CASSARWTARTSNQPQHF.

The chain carries TRBV24-1 and TRBJ2-2. The V gene's germline CDR1 is KGHDR and CDR2 SFDVKD. This CDR3 comprises 13 residues. The CDR3 sequence is CATSDAERGELFF.

CDR3 sequence reads: CASSHGLAGGLTDTQYF. The chain carries TRBV6-6 and TRBJ2-3; TCRdb's D call of TRBD2 is untestable without DNA. Germline CDR1 and CDR2: MNHNY and SVGAGI (reference sequence). This CDR3 has 17 amino acids.